The 9 T cell receptor beta chains reported below all come from one sample, sequenced in a study of CD8 T cell repertoires and HIV-1 epitope variants. These receptors' antigens are unknown. The repertoire was sequenced with immunoSEQ multiplex PCR; TCRdb's copy has only in-frame clones and lacks some. The sample has a few thousand clones, around two thirds seen once. Material for sequencing was cultured CD8+ T cells derived from PBMCs. These receptors all come from a male donor with HIV.

The chain is built from TRBV12-2 and TRBJ2-1; TRBD2, the D gene given by the table, was not confirmed from the DNA. TRBV12-2 is noted as a pseudogene. CDR3 length: 13 amino acids. The CDR3 region is CASRGTSSGEQFF. In DNA form, the CDR3 reads TGTGCAAGTCGCGGGACTAGTTCAGGCGAGCAGTTCTTC.

This clone has a handful of counts. The J gene is TRBJ2-7, the V gene TRBV5-1, with D possibly matching TRBD2 (5 bases). This CDR3 is 12 amino acids long. Germline CDR1 is SGHRS and CDR2 is YFSETQ. V lost 4 bases to trimming and J lost 11 bases, with 16 bases between them. CDR3 sequence: CASSPDGVGEYF. The DNA of the CDR3 is TGCGCCAGCAGCCCGGACGGGGTTGGGGAGTACTTC.

The CDR3 loop is CASSLDPRAETQYF. DNA for the CDR3: TGCGCCAGCAGCCTGGATCCGAGGGCGGAGACCCAGTACTTC. This sequence joins TRBV4-3 and TRBJ2-5, with D possibly being TRBD2 (5 bases). Looked up from germline, CDR1 is LGHNA and CDR2 is YSLEER. The ends were cut back, 4 bases at V and 5 bases at J, with 14 bases in the middle. CDR3 size: 14 residues.

Concerning this clone: A junction boundary mismatches the germline segment, possibly from a read error. The chain joins TRBV11-3 to TRBJ2-5, with 10 bases aligning to TRBD2. Germline CDR1 reads SGHNT; CDR2 reads YENEEA. There are 15 residues in the CDR3. CDR3 in amino acids: CASGLERGGLETQYF. CDR3 in DNA: TGTGCCAGCGGCTTAGAGCGGGGGGGCTTGGAGACCCAGTACTTC. The full variable domain, its missing parts supplied by reference TRBV11-3 and TRBJ2-5, is EAGVVQSPRYKIIEKKQPVAFWCNPISGHNTLYWYLQNLGQGPELLIRYENEEAVDDSQLPKDRFSAERLKGVDSTLKIQPAELGDSAVYLCASGLERGGLETQYFGPGTRLLVL.

V gene TRBV23-1 combines with J gene TRBJ1-3, with D maybe TRBD1 (6 bases). TRBV23-1 is marked as an open reading frame, function uncertain. Trimming removed 4 bases from V and 2 bases from J, with 9 bases in between. The CDR3 contains 14 residues. The CDR3 DNA reads as TGCGCCAGCAGTCTCCCAGGGGCTGGAAACACCATATATTTT. It translates to CASSLPGAGNTIYF.

This chain connects TRBV23-1 to TRBJ1-2; D not resolved. TRBV23-1 is annotated as an ORF whose role is uncertain. Trimming took 6 bases from V and 3 from J, leaving 20 bases between them. This CDR3 has 16 amino acids. CDR3 sequence: CASSQDPPDLDYGYTF. The CDR3 DNA reads as TGCGCCAGCAGCCAAGATCCCCCAGACTTGGACTATGGCTACACCTTC.

The rearrangement joins TRBV6-4 to TRBJ2-7; D is unresolved. The germline V gene encodes CDR1 MRHNA and CDR2 SNTAGT. The CDR3 contains 13 residues. Trimming removed 3 bases at V and 3 bases at J, with 9 bases between. DNA for the CDR3: TGTGCCAGCAGTGAACAAATGGGCTACGAGCAGTACTTC. As protein: CASSEQMGYEQYF.

V gene TRBV5-6 combines with J gene TRBJ2-7, with D hard to call. Trimming shortened V by 2 bases and J by 3 bases, and 6 bases separated the two germline ends. This CDR3 is 12 amino acids long. Germline-derived CDR1 and CDR2 are SGHDT and YYEEEE. The CDR3 bases are TGTGCCAGCAGCTTATCAGGCTACGAGCAGTACTTC. Encoded protein: CASSLSGYEQYF.

The DNA for the CDR3 is TGTGCCAGCAGTTCCACGGACGGGCCCTACGAGCAGTACTTC. This gives the protein CASSSTDGPYEQYF. The gene calls are TRBV28 and TRBJ2-7; no clear D gene. The germline V gene encodes CDR1 MDHEN and CDR2 SYDVKM. V lost 4 bases and J 2 bases, leaving 12 bases between the germline ends. This CDR3 is built from 14 residues.